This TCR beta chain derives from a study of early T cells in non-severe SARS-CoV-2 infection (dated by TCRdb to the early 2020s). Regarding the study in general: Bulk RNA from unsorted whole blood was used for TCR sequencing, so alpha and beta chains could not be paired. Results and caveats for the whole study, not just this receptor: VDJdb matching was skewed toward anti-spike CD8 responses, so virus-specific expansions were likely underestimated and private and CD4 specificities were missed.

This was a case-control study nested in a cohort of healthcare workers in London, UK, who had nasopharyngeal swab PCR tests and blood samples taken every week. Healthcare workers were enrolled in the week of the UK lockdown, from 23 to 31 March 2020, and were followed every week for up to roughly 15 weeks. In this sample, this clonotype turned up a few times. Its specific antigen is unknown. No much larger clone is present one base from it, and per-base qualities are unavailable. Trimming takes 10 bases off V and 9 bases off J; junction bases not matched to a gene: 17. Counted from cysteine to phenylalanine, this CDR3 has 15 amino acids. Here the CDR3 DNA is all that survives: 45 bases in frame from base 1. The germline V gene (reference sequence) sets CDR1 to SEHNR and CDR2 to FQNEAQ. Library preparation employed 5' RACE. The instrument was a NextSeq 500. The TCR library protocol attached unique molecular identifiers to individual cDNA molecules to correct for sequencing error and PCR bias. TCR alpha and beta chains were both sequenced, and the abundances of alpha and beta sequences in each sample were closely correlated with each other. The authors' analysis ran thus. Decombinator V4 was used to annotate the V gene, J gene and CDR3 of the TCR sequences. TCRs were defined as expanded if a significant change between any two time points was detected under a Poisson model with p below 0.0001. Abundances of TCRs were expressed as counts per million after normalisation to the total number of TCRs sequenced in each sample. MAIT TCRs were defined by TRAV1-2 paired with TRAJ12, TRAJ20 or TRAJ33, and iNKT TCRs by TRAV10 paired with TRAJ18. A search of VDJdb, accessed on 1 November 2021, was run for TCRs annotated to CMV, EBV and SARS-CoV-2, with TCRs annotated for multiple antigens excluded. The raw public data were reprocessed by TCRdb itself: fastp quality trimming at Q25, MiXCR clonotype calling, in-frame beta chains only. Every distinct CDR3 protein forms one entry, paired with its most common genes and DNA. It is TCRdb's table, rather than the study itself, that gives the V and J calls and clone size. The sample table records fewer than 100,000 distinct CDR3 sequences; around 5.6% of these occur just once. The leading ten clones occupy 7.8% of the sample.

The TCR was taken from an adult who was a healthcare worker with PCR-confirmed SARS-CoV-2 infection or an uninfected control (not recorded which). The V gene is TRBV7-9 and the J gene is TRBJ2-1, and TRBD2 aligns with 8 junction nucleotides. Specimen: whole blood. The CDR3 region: CATRSKRELHGEQFF. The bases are TGTGCCACTAGATCCAAGCGGGAGCTGCATGGTGAGCAGTTCTTC.